The source of this T cell receptor (beta chain) is a study of blood T cells in healthy people across ages. Sample-barcoded 5' priming and a J-beta primer mix drove a second PCR of about 6 to 12 cycles. TCRdb reanalysed the 5' RACE reads using MiXCR and keeps one entry per CDR3 protein. Here the sample spans some 1.6 million distinct CDR3 sequences, around 36% being singletons. The V and J ends lost 6 bases and 1 base, in that order; junction bases with no gene match: 10. Germline V gene data show CDR1 as SGHTA and CDR2 as FQGNSA. This CDR3 spans 16 amino acids. This clonotype has a handful of counts. The sequence was collected from a woman younger than 45 in good health. Sequencing input: blood. The chain joins TRBV7-2 to TRBJ2-5; 8 nucleotides line up with TRBD2. Written as DNA, the CDR3 is TGTGCCAGCAGGTCCCCTCCGGGGGGGACCCAAGAGACCCAGTACTTC. Translated, it gives CASRSPPGGTQETQYF.